This entry features one T cell receptor (beta chain) sequence. Antigen unknown. The sample is drawn from a study of T cells after yellow fever vaccination. Study overall: Low-cell-number fractions were prepared with SMART-Seq v4 Ultra Low Input. Study-wide results and caveats: Most primary-vaccination clones reappeared after the booster (about 97% CD4, roughly 90% CD8). Sorted repertoires could include abundant contaminating clonotypes from bulk cells.

V was shortened by 6 bases and J by 7 bases, with 15 bases between the two germline ends. CDR3 length: 14 residues. As TCR cDNA was made by 5'RACE template switching, a universal primer site and UMIs were added. TCRdb fed the 5' RACE reads into MiXCR, producing one record per CDR3 protein. The repertoire includes some 300,000 distinct CDR3 sequences, 7% to 9% of them detected once, and roughly 18% sits in the top ten. The source material was PBMCs, sampled 45 days after the first yellow fever vaccination. The sequence derives from a man aged 18-30 years who received the YFV17D yellow fever vaccine. The chain has TRBV12-3 or TRBV12-4 and TRBJ1-4; TRBD1 might be the D (5 bases). This CDR3 reads CASRLQGVGEKLFF. The DNA for the CDR3 is TGTGCCAGCAGGCTCCAGGGTGTTGGTGAAAAACTGTTTTTT.